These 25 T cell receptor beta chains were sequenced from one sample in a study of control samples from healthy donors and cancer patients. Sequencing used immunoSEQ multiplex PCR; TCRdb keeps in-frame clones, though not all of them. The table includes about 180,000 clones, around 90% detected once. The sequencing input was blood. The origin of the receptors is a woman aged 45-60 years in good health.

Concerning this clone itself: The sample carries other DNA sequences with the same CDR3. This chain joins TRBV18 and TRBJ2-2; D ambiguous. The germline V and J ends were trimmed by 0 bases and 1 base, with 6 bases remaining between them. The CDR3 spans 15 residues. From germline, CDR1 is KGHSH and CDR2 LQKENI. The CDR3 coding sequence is TGTGCCAGCTCACCACCGGCCGGGAACACCGGGGAGCTGTTTTTT. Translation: CASSPPAGNTGELFF.

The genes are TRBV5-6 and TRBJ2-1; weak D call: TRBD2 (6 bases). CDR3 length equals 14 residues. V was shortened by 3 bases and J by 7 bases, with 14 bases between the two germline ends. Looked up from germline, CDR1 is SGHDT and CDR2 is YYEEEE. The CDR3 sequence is CASSSTAGWNEQFF. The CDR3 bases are TGTGCCAGCAGCTCGACGGCGGGGTGGAATGAGCAGTTCTTC.

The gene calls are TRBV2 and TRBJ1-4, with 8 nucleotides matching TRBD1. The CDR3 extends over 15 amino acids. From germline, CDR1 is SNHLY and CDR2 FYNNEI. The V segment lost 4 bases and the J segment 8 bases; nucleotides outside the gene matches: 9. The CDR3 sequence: CASSVLTGAKEKLFF. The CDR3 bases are TGTGCCAGCAGTGTACTGACAGGGGCGAAAGAAAAACTGTTTTTT.

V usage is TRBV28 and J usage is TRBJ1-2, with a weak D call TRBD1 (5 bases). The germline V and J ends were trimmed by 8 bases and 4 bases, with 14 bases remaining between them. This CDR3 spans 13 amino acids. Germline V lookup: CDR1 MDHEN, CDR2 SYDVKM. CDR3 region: CASWDSRSYGYTF. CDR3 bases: TGTGCCAGCTGGGACTCCCGGTCCTATGGCTACACCTTC.

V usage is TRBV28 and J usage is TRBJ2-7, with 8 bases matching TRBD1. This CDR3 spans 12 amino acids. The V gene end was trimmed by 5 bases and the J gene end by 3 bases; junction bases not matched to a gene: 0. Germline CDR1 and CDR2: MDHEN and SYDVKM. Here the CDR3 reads CASSTGGYEQYF. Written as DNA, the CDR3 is TGTGCCAGCAGTACAGGGGGCTACGAGCAGTACTTC.

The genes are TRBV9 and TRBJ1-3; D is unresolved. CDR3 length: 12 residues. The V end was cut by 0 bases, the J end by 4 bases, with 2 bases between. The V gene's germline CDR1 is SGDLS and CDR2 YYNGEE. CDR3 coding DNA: TGTGCCAGCAGCGTAGCCGGAAACACCATATATTTT. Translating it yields CASSVAGNTIYF.

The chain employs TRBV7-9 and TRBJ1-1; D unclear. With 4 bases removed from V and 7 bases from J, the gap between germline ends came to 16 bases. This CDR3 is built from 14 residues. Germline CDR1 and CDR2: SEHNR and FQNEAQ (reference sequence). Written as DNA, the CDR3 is TGTGCCAGCAGCTCCCTCGAACTATACAATGAAGCTTTCTTT. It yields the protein CASSSLELYNEAFF.

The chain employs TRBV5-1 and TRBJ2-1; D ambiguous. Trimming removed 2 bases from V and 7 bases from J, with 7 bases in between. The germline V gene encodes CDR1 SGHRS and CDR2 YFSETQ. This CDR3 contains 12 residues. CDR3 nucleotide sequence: TGCGCCAGCAGCTTACGACCAAATGAGCAGTTCTTC. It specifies CASSLRPNEQFF.

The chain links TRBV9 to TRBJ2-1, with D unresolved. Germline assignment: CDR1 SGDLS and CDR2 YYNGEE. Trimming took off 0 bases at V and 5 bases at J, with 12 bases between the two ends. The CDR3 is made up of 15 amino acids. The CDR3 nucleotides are TGTGCCAGCAGCGTAGGCGCATATCCCAACAATGAGCAGTTCTTC. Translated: CASSVGAYPNNEQFF.

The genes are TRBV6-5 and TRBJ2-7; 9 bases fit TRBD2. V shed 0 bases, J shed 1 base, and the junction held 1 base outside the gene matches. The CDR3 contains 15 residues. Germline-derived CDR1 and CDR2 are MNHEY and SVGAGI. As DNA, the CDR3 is TGTGCCAGCAGTTACTCGACTAGCGGTTCCTACGAGCAGTACTTC. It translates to CASSYSTSGSYEQYF.

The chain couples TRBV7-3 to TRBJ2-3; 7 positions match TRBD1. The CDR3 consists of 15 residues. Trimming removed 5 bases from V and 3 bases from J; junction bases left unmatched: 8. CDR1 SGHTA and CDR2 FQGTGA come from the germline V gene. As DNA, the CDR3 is TGTGCCAGCAGCCAACAGGGGTCTAGTACAGATACGCAGTATTTT. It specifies CASSQQGSSTDTQYF.

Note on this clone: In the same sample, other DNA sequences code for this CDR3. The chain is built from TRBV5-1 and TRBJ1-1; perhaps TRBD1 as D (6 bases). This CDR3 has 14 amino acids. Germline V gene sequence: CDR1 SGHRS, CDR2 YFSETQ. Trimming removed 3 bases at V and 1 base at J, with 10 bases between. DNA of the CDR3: TGCGCCAGCAGCTCTGGACAGCCGAACACTGAAGCTTTCTTT. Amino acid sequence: CASSSGQPNTEAFF.

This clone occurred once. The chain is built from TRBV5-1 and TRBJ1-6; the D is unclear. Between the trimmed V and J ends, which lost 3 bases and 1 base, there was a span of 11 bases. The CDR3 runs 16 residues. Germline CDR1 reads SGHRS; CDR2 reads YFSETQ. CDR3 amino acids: CASSSQFGSYNSPLHF. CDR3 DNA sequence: TGCGCCAGCAGCTCTCAGTTTGGATCCTATAATTCACCCCTCCACTTT.

In DNA form, the CDR3 reads TGTGCCAGCAGTTTATCCGGGACTAGCCCCGGTACGCAGTATTTT. It specifies CASSLSGTSPGTQYF. The chain is built from TRBV28 and TRBJ2-3; 9 bases map to TRBD2. J lost 8 bases, V lost 1 base, and 7 bases had no gene match. There are 15 residues in the CDR3. Germline values: CDR1 MDHEN, CDR2 SYDVKM.

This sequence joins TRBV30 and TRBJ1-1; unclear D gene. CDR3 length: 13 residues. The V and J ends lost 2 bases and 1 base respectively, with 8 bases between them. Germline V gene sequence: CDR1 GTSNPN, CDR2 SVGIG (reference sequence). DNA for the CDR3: TGTGCCTGGAGTAAGGTGACGAACACTGAAGCTTTCTTT. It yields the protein CAWSKVTNTEAFF. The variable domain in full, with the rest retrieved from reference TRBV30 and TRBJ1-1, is SQTIHQWPATLVQPVGSPLSLECTVEGTSNPNLYWYRQAAGRGLQLLFYSVGIGQISSEVPQNLSASRPQDRQFILSSKKLLLSDSGFYLCAWSKVTNTEAFFGQGTRLTVV.

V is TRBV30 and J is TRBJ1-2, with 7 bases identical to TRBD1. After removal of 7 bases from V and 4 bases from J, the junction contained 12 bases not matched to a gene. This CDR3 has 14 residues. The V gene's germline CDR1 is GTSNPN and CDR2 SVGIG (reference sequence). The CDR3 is CASDRDSGGYGYTF. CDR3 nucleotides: TGTGCCTCCGACCGGGACAGTGGGGGCTATGGCTACACCTTC.

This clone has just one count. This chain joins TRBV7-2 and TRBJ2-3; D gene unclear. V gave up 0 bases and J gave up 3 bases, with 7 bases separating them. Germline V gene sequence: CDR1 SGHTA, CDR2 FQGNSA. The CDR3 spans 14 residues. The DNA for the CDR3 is TGTGCCAGCAGCTTAGCGTCCTCGACAGATACGCAGTATTTT. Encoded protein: CASSLASSTDTQYF.

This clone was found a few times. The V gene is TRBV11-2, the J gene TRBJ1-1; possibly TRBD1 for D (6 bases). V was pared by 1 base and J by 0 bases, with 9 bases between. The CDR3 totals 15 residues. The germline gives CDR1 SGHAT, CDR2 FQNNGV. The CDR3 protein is CASSLGGGLNTEAFF. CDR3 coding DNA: TGTGCCAGCAGCTTAGGGGGGGGCCTGAACACTGAAGCTTTCTTT. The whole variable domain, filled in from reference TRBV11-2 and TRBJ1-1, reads EAGVAQSPRYKIIEKRQSVAFWCNPISGHATLYWYQQILGQGPKLLIQFQNNGVVDDSQLPKDRFSAERLKGVDSTLKIQPAKLEDSAVYLCASSLGGGLNTEAFFGQGTRLTVV.

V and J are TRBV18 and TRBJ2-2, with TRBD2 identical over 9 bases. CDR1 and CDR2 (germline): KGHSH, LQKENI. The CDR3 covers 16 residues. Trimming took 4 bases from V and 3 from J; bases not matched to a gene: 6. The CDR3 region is CASSLGLAGYTGELFF. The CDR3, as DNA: TGTGCCAGCTCACTGGGCCTAGCGGGATACACCGGGGAGCTGTTTTTT. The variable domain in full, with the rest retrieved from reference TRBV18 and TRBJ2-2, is NAGVMQNPRHLVRRRGQEARLRCSPMKGHSHVYWYRQLPEEGLKFMVYLQKENIIDESGMPKERFSAEFPKEGPSILRIQQVVRGDSAAYFCASSLGLAGYTGELFFGEGSRLTVL.

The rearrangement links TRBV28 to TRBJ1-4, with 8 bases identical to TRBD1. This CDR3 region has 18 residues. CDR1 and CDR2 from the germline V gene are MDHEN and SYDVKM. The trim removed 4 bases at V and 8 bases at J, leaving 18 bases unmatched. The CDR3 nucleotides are TGTGCCAGCAGTTCCTTCGGACAGGGTTTCATTTTACGGGAAAAACTGTTTTTT. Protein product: CASSSFGQGFILREKLFF.

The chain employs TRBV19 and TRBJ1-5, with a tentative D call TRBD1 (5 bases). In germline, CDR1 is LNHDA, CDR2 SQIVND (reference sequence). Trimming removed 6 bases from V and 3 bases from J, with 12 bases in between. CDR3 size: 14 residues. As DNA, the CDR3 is TGTGCCAGTAGGACCGACAGATTCAATCAGCCCCAGCATTTT. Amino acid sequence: CASRTDRFNQPQHF.

The CDR3 sequence is CASRSGDGSGELFF. In nucleotides, the CDR3 is TGTGCCAGCCGATCGGGAGACGGCTCCGGGGAGCTGTTTTTT. The chain carries TRBV28 and TRBJ2-2, with D maybe TRBD2 (6 bases). Germline CDR1 is MDHEN and CDR2 is SYDVKM. CDR3 length: 14 amino acids. Trimming stripped 8 bases from V and 6 bases from J, with 16 bases between.

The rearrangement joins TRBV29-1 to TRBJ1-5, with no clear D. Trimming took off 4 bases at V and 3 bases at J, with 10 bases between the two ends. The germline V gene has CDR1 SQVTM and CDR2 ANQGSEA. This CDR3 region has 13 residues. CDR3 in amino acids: CSVADTLNQPQHF. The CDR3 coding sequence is TGCAGCGTTGCTGACACCCTCAATCAGCCCCAGCATTTT.

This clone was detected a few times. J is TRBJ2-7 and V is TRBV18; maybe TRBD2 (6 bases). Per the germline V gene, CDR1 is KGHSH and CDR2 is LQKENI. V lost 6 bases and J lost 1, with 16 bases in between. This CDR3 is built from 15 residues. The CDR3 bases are TGTGCCAGCTCGCGCGGGACGGACCTTTCCTACGAGCAGTACTTC. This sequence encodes CASSRGTDLSYEQYF.

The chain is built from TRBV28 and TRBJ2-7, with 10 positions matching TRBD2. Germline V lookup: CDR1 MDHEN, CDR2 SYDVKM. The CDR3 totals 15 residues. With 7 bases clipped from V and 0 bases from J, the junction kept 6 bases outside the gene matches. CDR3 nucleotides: TGTGCCAGCACGGCCCCTAGCGGGGGCTCCTACGAGCAGTACTTC. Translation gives CASTAPSGGSYEQYF.